The clone carrying this TCR beta chain showed up many times. The CDR3 covers 15 residues. The V and J ends lost 5 bases and 1 base respectively, with 13 bases between them. Germline V lookup: CDR1 MDHEN, CDR2 SYDVKM. This sample stems from a study of T cells in Graves' hyperthyroidism and ophthalmopathy. Using RNA transcripts as the source, TCR beta CDR3 regions were amplified. Using the HTBI primer set, a first-round RT-PCR was run on the TCR CDR3. TCRdb reanalysed the multiplex PCR reads using MiXCR and keeps one entry per CDR3 protein. The sample contains about 640,000 distinct CDR3 sequences, more than 14% of which appear only once.

The source is a woman in her fifties or sixties with Graves' ophthalmopathy. Material for sequencing was blood. The chain joins TRBV28 to TRBJ2-3; a weak D match, TRBD2 (6 bases). CDR3 region: CASSEPGLRTDTQYF. CDR3 bases: TGTGCCAGCAGTGAACCGGGACTTCGCACAGATACGCAGTATTTT.